The clone carrying this TCR beta chain was seen ten or more times. In germline, CDR1 is SNHLY, CDR2 FYNNEI. This CDR3 spans 14 amino acids. V lost 6 bases and J 7 bases, leaving 16 bases between the germline ends. The study included ophthalmopathy patients with Clinical Activity Score at least 3, NOSPECS grade at least 4 and duration under 3 months. RNA transcripts were the template for amplifying TCR beta CDR3 regions. Primed by the HTBI set, a first-round RT-PCR was run on the TCR CDR3. A single record per CDR3 protein comes from TCRdb applying MiXCR to the multiplex PCR reads. The sample yields about 610,000 distinct CDR3 sequences, 16% seen once. These data belong to a study of T cells in Graves' hyperthyroidism and ophthalmopathy.

This TCR came from a woman in her 40s with Graves' ophthalmopathy. The sample was blood. This chain links TRBV2 with TRBJ2-1, with TRBD2 as a possible D gene (6 bases). In DNA form, the CDR3 reads TGTGCCAGCAGAAAGGGACTCCCGACGAATGAGCAGTTCTTC. Protein: CASRKGLPTNEQFF.